This record covers a single T cell receptor (beta chain). Its specificity is not known. The data belong to a study of CD8 T cells in ankylosing spondylitis. General study findings and limits: In the blood and synovial fluid of reactive arthritis, some motif variants had been previously reported. As reported, disease-linked clones showed significant enrichment in matched ankylosing spondylitis synovial fluid. Clones linked to disease, bearing a CD8+ phenotype, were relatively rare in peripheral blood. What seemed typical of ankylosing spondylitis blood was a TCR beta motif built from about 8 highly homologous variants.

The CDR3 extends over 14 amino acids. Deletions cut 5 bases from V and 1 base from J, with 11 bases between. Looked up from germline, CDR1 is MGHDK and CDR2 is SYGVNS. TCRdb independently ran MiXCR on the 5' RACE reads; one entry per CDR3 protein. This sample has roughly 130,000 distinct CDR3 sequences; roughly 8% occur once, and the top ten carry 6% to 9.5%. The sample consisted of synovial fluid, either unsorted or a sorted T cell fraction (not recorded which). The origin of this receptor is a male donor with ankylosing spondylitis. The V call is TRBV25-1, the J call TRBJ1-1; no reliable D call. In DNA, the CDR3 is TGTGCCAGCAGTTCCCTTTCGACGAACACTGAAGCTTTCTTT. This encodes CASSSLSTNTEAFF.